The rows below give T cell receptor beta chains drawn from one sample of a study of shared clonotypes between healthy human individuals. Sequenced by immunoSEQ multiplex PCR; TCRdb stores in-frame clones only, minus some. The table records roughly 2.5 million clones, 90% to 95% of them present only once. Sequenced sample: naive CD4+ T cells sorted from blood. The receptors derive from a man aged 18 to 35 in good health. The CDR3 runs from the conserved cysteine through the conserved F or W. Each record gives: CDR3 protein, CDR3 DNA, D gene, clone size, J gene, V gene. The D gene is left open where the match is weak. Rows may omit the clone size; those that give it use once, few, many or a size class.

CDR3 protein: CASSYSSGGLKTQYF; CDR3 DNA: TGTGCCAGCAGTTACTCCAGCGGGGGCTTGAAGACCCAGTACTTC; D gene: TRBD2; clone size: -; J gene: TRBJ2-5; V gene: TRBV6-5
CDR3 protein: CASSLAGLVNEQFF; CDR3 DNA: TGTGCCAGCAGCTTAGCAGGACTAGTCAATGAGCAGTTCTTC; D gene: TRBD2; clone size: -; J gene: TRBJ2-1; V gene: TRBV7-9
CDR3 protein: CFWYEQYF; CDR3 DNA: TGTTTTTGGTACGAGCAGTACTTC; D gene: -; clone size: -; J gene: TRBJ2-7; V gene: TRBV28
CDR3 protein: CASSPSTDTQYF; CDR3 DNA: TGTGCCAGTAGTCCCAGCACAGATACGCAGTATTTT; D gene: -; clone size: -; J gene: TRBJ2-3; V gene: TRBV19
CDR3 protein: CASSLHQNQETQYF; CDR3 DNA: TGTGCCAGCAGCTTACACCAAAACCAAGAGACCCAGTACTTC; D gene: -; clone size: -; J gene: TRBJ2-5; V gene: TRBV7-9
CDR3 protein: CASSPVWATNEKLFF; CDR3 DNA: TGTGCCAGCAGTCCCGTCTGGGCAACTAATGAAAAACTGTTTTTT; D gene: -; clone size: -; J gene: TRBJ1-4; V gene: TRBV27
CDR3 protein: CAWREDNYGYTF; CDR3 DNA: TGTGCTTGGAGGGAAGATAACTATGGCTACACCTTC; D gene: -; clone size: once; J gene: TRBJ1-2; V gene: TRBV2
CDR3 protein: CAWSDQNIQYF; CDR3 DNA: TGTGCCTGGAGTGATCAAAACATTCAGTACTTC; D gene: -; clone size: -; J gene: TRBJ2-4; V gene: TRBV30
CDR3 protein: CAIRPGRDRDGYTF; CDR3 DNA: TGTGCCATCAGACCCGGCCGGGACAGGGATGGCTACACCTTC; D gene: TRBD1; clone size: -; J gene: TRBJ1-2; V gene: TRBV10-3
CDR3 protein: CASSLGLATGELFF; CDR3 DNA: TGCGCCAGCAGCCTCGGACTAGCGACCGGGGAGCTGTTTTTT; D gene: TRBD2; clone size: -; J gene: TRBJ2-2; V gene: TRBV5-1
CDR3 protein: CASSLDRGPYNEQFF; CDR3 DNA: TGTGCCAGCTCACTGGACAGGGGCCCCTACAATGAGCAGTTCTTC; D gene: TRBD1; clone size: -; J gene: TRBJ2-1; V gene: TRBV18
CDR3 protein: CASSTTDRGNIQYF; CDR3 DNA: TGTGCCAGCAGCACGACAGACAGGGGAAACATTCAGTACTTC; D gene: TRBD1; clone size: -; J gene: TRBJ2-4; V gene: TRBV6-1
CDR3 protein: CASSETNTDTQYF; CDR3 DNA: TGTGCCAGCAGTGAAACCAACACAGATACGCAGTATTTT; D gene: -; clone size: once; J gene: TRBJ2-3; V gene: TRBV6-4
CDR3 protein: CAVRRDTNSYEQYF; CDR3 DNA: TGTGCCGTTCGTAGGGACACGAACTCCTACGAGCAGTACTTC; D gene: -; clone size: -; J gene: TRBJ2-7; V gene: TRBV21-1
CDR3 protein: CASSSSGTSGQETQYF; CDR3 DNA: TGTGCCAGCAGCTCCTCCGGGACTAGCGGCCAAGAGACCCAGTACTTC; D gene: TRBD2; clone size: -; J gene: TRBJ2-5; V gene: TRBV11-3
CDR3 protein: CASSPRGEGRNTEAFF; CDR3 DNA: TGCGCCAGCAGCCCAAGAGGGGAGGGGAGGAACACTGAAGCTTTCTTT; D gene: -; clone size: once; J gene: TRBJ1-1; V gene: TRBV5-1
CDR3 protein: CASSLRSQDSPLHF; CDR3 DNA: TGCGCCAGCAGCTTGCGGTCTCAGGATTCACCCCTCCACTTT; D gene: -; clone size: -; J gene: TRBJ1-6; V gene: TRBV5-1
CDR3 protein: CAIIKREGEETQYF; CDR3 DNA: TGTGCCATCATCAAGCGGGAGGGCGAAGAGACCCAGTACTTC; D gene: TRBD2; clone size: -; J gene: TRBJ2-5; V gene: TRBV10-3
CDR3 protein: CASSPRGIGTNTEAFF; CDR3 DNA: TGTGCCAGCTCACCACGGGGAATTGGGACGAACACTGAAGCTTTCTTT; D gene: -; clone size: -; J gene: TRBJ1-1; V gene: TRBV18
CDR3 protein: CASTDRRGGEQFF; CDR3 DNA: TGCGCCAGCACCGACAGGAGGGGTGGTGAGCAGTTCTTC; D gene: -; clone size: -; J gene: TRBJ2-1; V gene: TRBV10-1
CDR3 protein: CASSAPTAYYGYTF; CDR3 DNA: TGTGCCAGCAGTGCCCCGACAGCTTACTATGGCTACACCTTC; D gene: -; clone size: -; J gene: TRBJ1-2; V gene: TRBV6-1
CDR3 protein: CASSLGPSREQYF; CDR3 DNA: TGTGCCAGCAGCTTAGGCCCCTCCCGCGAGCAGTACTTC; D gene: -; clone size: -; J gene: TRBJ2-7; V gene: TRBV13
CDR3 protein: CASSQDYLRDYEQYF; CDR3 DNA: TGCGCCAGCAGCCAGGACTACCTCCGGGACTACGAGCAGTACTTC; D gene: -; clone size: -; J gene: TRBJ2-7; V gene: TRBV4-3
CDR3 protein: CASSPSTASAGGLLWDEQFF; CDR3 DNA: TGTGCCAGCAGCCCATCAACAGCCTCAGCGGGGGGGCTCTTGTGGGATGAGCAGTTCTTC; D gene: TRBD2; clone size: -; J gene: TRBJ2-1; V gene: TRBV7-8
CDR3 protein: CASSAMGPGYGYTF; CDR3 DNA: TGTGCCAGCAGCGCAATGGGCCCAGGCTATGGCTACACCTTC; D gene: -; clone size: once; J gene: TRBJ1-2; V gene: TRBV7-2
CDR3 protein: CASSQTSSGNTIYF; CDR3 DNA: TGTGCCAGCAGTCAAACTAGCTCTGGAAACACCATATATTTT; D gene: -; clone size: -; J gene: TRBJ1-3; V gene: TRBV25-1
CDR3 protein: CASSATGGSSGYTF; CDR3 DNA: TGTGCCAGCAGTGCAACCGGAGGATCGAGTGGCTACACCTTC; D gene: -; clone size: -; J gene: TRBJ1-2; V gene: TRBV7-6
CDR3 protein: CAWDRAHEQYF; CDR3 DNA: TGTGCCTGGGACAGGGCCCACGAGCAGTACTTC; D gene: TRBD1; clone size: -; J gene: TRBJ2-7; V gene: TRBV30
CDR3 protein: CASSELGTGAHNEQFF; CDR3 DNA: TGCGCCAGCAGTGAATTAGGGACAGGGGCCCACAATGAGCAGTTCTTC; D gene: TRBD1; clone size: -; J gene: TRBJ2-1; V gene: TRBV10-1
CDR3 protein: CATQQGNTEAFF; CDR3 DNA: TGTGCCACCCAACAGGGGAACACTGAAGCTTTCTTT; D gene: -; clone size: -; J gene: TRBJ1-1; V gene: TRBV28
CDR3 protein: CASSASAKSVETQYF; CDR3 DNA: TGTGCCAGCAGCGCTAGCGCCAAGTCCGTTGAGACCCAGTACTTC; D gene: -; clone size: -; J gene: TRBJ2-5; V gene: TRBV11-2
CDR3 protein: CASSQAGRYSPLHF; CDR3 DNA: TGTGCCAGCAGCCAGGCGGGACGATATTCACCCCTCCACTTT; D gene: -; clone size: few; J gene: TRBJ1-6; V gene: TRBV14
CDR3 protein: CASSGWGMNTEAFF; CDR3 DNA: TGTGCCAGCAGTGGGTGGGGGATGAACACTGAAGCTTTCTTT; D gene: -; clone size: once; J gene: TRBJ1-1; V gene: TRBV11-2
CDR3 protein: CASSYLPGESWTEAFF; CDR3 DNA: TGTGCCAGCAGTTACCTTCCAGGGGAATCGTGGACTGAAGCTTTCTTT; D gene: -; clone size: -; J gene: TRBJ1-1; V gene: TRBV6-6
CDR3 protein: CASSYLVGRETQYF; CDR3 DNA: TGTGCCAGCAGTTACTTAGTGGGGAGAGAGACCCAGTACTTC; D gene: -; clone size: once; J gene: TRBJ2-5; V gene: TRBV6-5
CDR3 protein: CASSLRSGGSTDTQYF; CDR3 DNA: TGTGCCAGCAGCCTACGTAGCGGGGGAAGCACAGATACGCAGTATTTT; D gene: TRBD2; clone size: -; J gene: TRBJ2-3; V gene: TRBV9
CDR3 protein: CASSLGTVAGELFF; CDR3 DNA: TGTGCCAGCAGCTTGGGGACGGTCGCCGGGGAGCTGTTTTTT; D gene: -; clone size: -; J gene: TRBJ2-2; V gene: TRBV7-2
CDR3 protein: CASSPPRFAGVDTQYF; CDR3 DNA: TGTGCCAGCTCACCACCCAGATTCGCGGGGGTCGATACGCAGTATTTT; D gene: TRBD2; clone size: -; J gene: TRBJ2-3; V gene: TRBV18
CDR3 protein: CASSLEKAIWGETQYF; CDR3 DNA: TGTGCCAGCAGCTTAGAGAAGGCTATCTGGGGAGAGACCCAGTACTTC; D gene: -; clone size: -; J gene: TRBJ2-5; V gene: TRBV7-9
CDR3 protein: CASSRTPLMEQFF; CDR3 DNA: TGTGCCAGCAGCCGGACCCCCCTAATGGAGCAGTTCTTC; D gene: -; clone size: once; J gene: TRBJ2-1; V gene: TRBV7-6
CDR3 protein: CASSPPDGSQQYF; CDR3 DNA: TGTGCCAGCTCACCACCGGACGGATCTCAGCAGTACTTC; D gene: -; clone size: -; J gene: TRBJ2-7; V gene: TRBV18
CDR3 protein: CASSRRWGETQYF; CDR3 DNA: TGCGCCAGCAGCCGGAGGTGGGGCGAGACCCAGTACTTC; D gene: -; clone size: -; J gene: TRBJ2-5; V gene: TRBV5-1
CDR3 protein: CASSLGPRGTGELFF; CDR3 DNA: TGTGCCAGCAGCTTAGGGCCCCGGGGAACCGGGGAGCTGTTTTTT; D gene: -; clone size: -; J gene: TRBJ2-2; V gene: TRBV11-2
CDR3 protein: CASSDLLRRDNFYEQYF; CDR3 DNA: TGTGCCAGCAGTGATTTGCTTCGACGGGACAACTTCTACGAGCAGTACTTC; D gene: -; clone size: -; J gene: TRBJ2-7; V gene: TRBV6-1
CDR3 protein: CASSETGGSGYEQYF; CDR3 DNA: TGTGCCAGCAGCGAGACAGGGGGCAGCGGTTACGAGCAGTACTTC; D gene: TRBD1; clone size: -; J gene: TRBJ2-7; V gene: TRBV7-2
CDR3 protein: CASSLEGLAERYEQFF; CDR3 DNA: TGTGCCAGCAGTCTCGAAGGGCTAGCGGAGAGGTATGAGCAGTTCTTC; D gene: TRBD2; clone size: -; J gene: TRBJ2-1; V gene: TRBV7-2
CDR3 protein: CASSEPGTGNYGYTF; CDR3 DNA: TGCGCCAGCAGCGAACCCGGGACAGGGAACTATGGCTACACCTTC; D gene: TRBD1; clone size: -; J gene: TRBJ1-2; V gene: TRBV5-1
CDR3 protein: CASSVQAERPYEQYF; CDR3 DNA: TGCGCCAGCAGTGTGCAGGCCGAGAGACCCTACGAGCAGTACTTC; D gene: -; clone size: -; J gene: TRBJ2-7; V gene: TRBV5-1
CDR3 protein: CASSLMGGNQPQHF; CDR3 DNA: TGTGCCAGCAGCTTAATGGGTGGCAATCAGCCCCAGCATTTT; D gene: -; clone size: once; J gene: TRBJ1-5; V gene: TRBV7-8
CDR3 protein: CASGTAGIGELFF; CDR3 DNA: TGTGCCAGCGGGACAGCAGGGATCGGGGAGCTGTTTTTT; D gene: TRBD1; clone size: -; J gene: TRBJ2-2; V gene: TRBV6-5
CDR3 protein: CASSRTSTNNEQFF; CDR3 DNA: TGTGCCAGCAGTCGGACTAGCACCAACAATGAGCAGTTCTTC; D gene: TRBD2; clone size: -; J gene: TRBJ2-1; V gene: TRBV7-2
CDR3 protein: CAWRSTGTNYGYTF; CDR3 DNA: TGTGCCTGGAGGAGCACCGGGACTAACTATGGCTACACCTTC; D gene: -; clone size: -; J gene: TRBJ1-2; V gene: TRBV30
CDR3 protein: CASSLGSSGNTIYF; CDR3 DNA: TGTGCCAGCAGCTTAGGCAGCTCTGGAAACACCATATATTTT; D gene: -; clone size: -; J gene: TRBJ1-3; V gene: TRBV11-2